This entry concerns a single T cell receptor beta chain. The antigen remains unidentified. The junction shows a germline mismatch at one end, possibly a read error. This entry is derived from a study of T-cell reconstitution after alpha-beta-depleted transplantation in children. CDR3 size: 11 residues. Preparation of the TCRbeta library used unique molecular identifiers. MiXCR, applied by TCRdb to the PCR reads, yields one record per CDR3 protein. The repertoire holds approximately 170,000 distinct CDR3 sequences, with more than 9.5% as singletons. Study-level findings and limits: The high TCRbeta diversity at day 60 in some patients came from surviving recipient T cells and thymic progenitors. The origin of alpha-beta T cells about two months after transplant was reportedly several hundred expanded graft clones. Counts and diversity of T cells one year after transplant came mostly from newly produced T cells.

The receptor comes from a boy under 10 years old with acute myeloid leukemia, due to receive a stem cell transplant. The V call is TRBV12-3 or TRBV12-4, the J call TRBJ2-5, with D perhaps matching TRBD2 (5 bases). The material was PBMCs, obtained before TCRalphabeta/CD19-depleted stem cell transplant. CDR3 residues: CASSFGETQSF. The CDR3 DNA reads TGTGCCAGCAGTTTCGGGGAGACCCAGTCCTTC.